The 18 T cell receptor beta chains below come from one sample, sequenced in a study of blood T cells in healthy people across ages. Through a sample-barcoded 5' primer and a J-beta primer mix, a second PCR was run for about 6 to 11 cycles. From the 5' RACE reads, TCRdb called clonotypes with MiXCR, one entry per CDR3 protein. This sample has 590,000 or so distinct CDR3 sequences; around 31% occur once, and the top ten carry around 16%. The sample taken for sequencing was blood. These receptors came from a woman aged 80 or over in good health.

This clonotype was detected only a few times. It may be a read error: a sequence one base away is much more abundant. The V gene is TRBV10-3, the J gene TRBJ1-2; a weak D match, TRBD1 (5 bases). This CDR3 has 14 residues. The germline gives CDR1 ENHRY, CDR2 SYGVKD. CDR3 residues: CAIRESKGIGGYTF. As DNA, the CDR3 is TGTGCCATCAGGGAGTCGAAGGGGATAGGAGGCTACACCTTC.

The V gene is TRBV7-9, the J gene TRBJ1-1, with unresolved D. The germline V and J ends were trimmed by 5 bases and 0 bases, with 7 bases remaining between them. The CDR3 runs to 13 residues. CDR1 and CDR2 (germline): SEHNR, FQNEAQ (reference sequence). CDR3 residues: CASSASMNTEAFF. Here the CDR3 DNA reads TGTGCCAGCAGCGCCTCCATGAACACTGAAGCTTTCTTT.

This clonotype was seen many times. The chain couples TRBV7-2 to TRBJ2-1; 12 positions match TRBD1. J was trimmed by 10 bases and V by 0 bases; bases with no gene match: 4. Germline CDR1 reads SGHTA; CDR2 reads FQGNSA. This CDR3 has 15 amino acids. The CDR3 protein is CASSLARGQGAEQFF. CDR3 in DNA: TGTGCCAGCAGCTTAGCCCGGGGACAGGGGGCCGAGCAGTTCTTC.

Turning to this clonotype: A much larger clone is a single base away; this may be a read error. This chain connects TRBV7-8 to TRBJ2-1; D is ambiguous. The CDR3 has 14 residues. Germline loops: CDR1 SGHVS, CDR2 FQNEAQ. The CDR3 nucleotides are TGTGCCAGCAGCTCGGAGCCAACCTACGATGAGCAGTTCTTC. Its protein is CASSSEPTYDEQFF.

With respect to this clonotype: This sequence may be a read error, since a much larger clone differs from it by one base. This sequence joins TRBV2 and TRBJ2-1; D not resolved. Germline V CDR1 and CDR2: SNHLY, FYNNEI. The germline V and J ends were trimmed by 5 bases and 2 bases, with 13 bases remaining between them. This CDR3 is 15 amino acids long. The chain's CDR3 is CASSTRPGTYNEQFF. The CDR3 DNA is TGTGCCAGCAGTACACGACCGGGTACCTACAATGAGCAGTTCTTC.

With regard to this clonotype: A read error may be the cause here, since a much bigger clone is one base away. V and J are TRBV29-1 and TRBJ2-3; unclear D gene. V was clipped by 6 bases and J by 1 base, with 8 bases between them. Germline assignment: CDR1 SQVTM and CDR2 ANQGSEA. This CDR3 is built from 12 residues. The chain's CDR3 is CSVEKGTDTQYF. The CDR3, as DNA: TGCAGCGTGGAAAAAGGCACAGATACGCAGTATTTT.

This clonotype has a count of ten or more. V is TRBV12-3 or TRBV12-4 and J is TRBJ2-3; D is possibly TRBD2 (7 bases). Trimming pared 5 bases from V and 4 bases from J, leaving 13 bases between. CDR3 length: 14 amino acids. The CDR3: CASSPGGPADTQYF. The CDR3, as DNA: TGTGCCAGCAGTCCCGGGGGGCCGGCAGATACGCAGTATTTT.

Comments on this clonotype: A much larger clone is a single base away; this may be a read error. The chain combines TRBV20-1 with TRBJ2-5, with 12 bases aligning to TRBD2. The DNA end lines up better with TRBJ2-7; the J call may be wrong. Germline V gene data show CDR1 as DFQATT and CDR2 as SNEGSKA (reference sequence). The CDR3 loop spans 14 amino acids. CDR3 DNA: TGCAGTGCCACTAGCGGGGGGCCTTCCCCCGAGCAGTACTTC. Translating gives CSATSGGPSPEQYF.

This clonotype was counted only a few times. The chain joins TRBV6-1 to TRBJ2-1; 7 bases align to TRBD2. Trimming took 2 bases from V and 13 from J; bases not matched to a gene: 17. The CDR3 is made up of 16 amino acids. Germline lookup yields CDR1 MNHNS and CDR2 SASEGT. The DNA of the CDR3 is TGTGCCAGCAGTGAAAGCGCCTGGGGGGGAGGTGAGACCCAGTTCTTC. Translating it yields CASSESAWGGGETQFF.

This clonotype has a handful of counts. The chain links TRBV20-1 to TRBJ2-7, with D maybe TRBD1 (6 bases). The CDR3 consists of 14 residues. Germline V lookup: CDR1 DFQATT, CDR2 SNEGSKA (reference sequence). The CDR3 region is CSPRRPGVPYEQYF. CDR3 coding DNA: TGCAGCCCCCGCCGGCCAGGGGTCCCCTACGAGCAGTACTTC.

This clonotype was recorded a few times. The chain recombines TRBV20-1 with TRBJ1-1; D unresolved. The germline V and J ends were trimmed by 1 base and 5 bases, with 11 bases remaining between them. CDR1 DFQATT and CDR2 SNEGSKA come from the germline V gene (reference sequence). This CDR3 region has 13 residues. The CDR3 nucleotides read TGCAGTGCTAGAGCCAATCCTTGGACTGAAGCTTTCTTT. This gives the protein CSARANPWTEAFF.

Ten or more counts support this clonotype. The V and J genes are TRBV3-1 and TRBJ1-2, with D maybe TRBD1 (5 bases). The ends were cut back, 3 bases at V and 6 bases at J, with 11 bases in the middle. Germline CDR1 is LGHDT and CDR2 is YNNKEL (reference sequence). This CDR3 has 13 residues. CDR3 coding DNA: TGTGCCAGCAGCCATCGAGGGGTGGATGGCTACACCTTC. It codes for CASSHRGVDGYTF.

The sample holds many counts of this clonotype. The chain combines TRBV4-3 with TRBJ2-5, with D hard to call. V was pared by 4 bases and J by 4 bases, with 13 bases between. Germline V gene sequence: CDR1 LGHNA, CDR2 YSLEER. The CDR3 has 14 residues. The DNA for the CDR3 is TGCGCCAGCAGCCGTAGGTGGGGTAGAGAGACCCAGTACTTC. This encodes CASSRRWGRETQYF.

The chain is built from TRBV7-8 and TRBJ2-2; D gene unclear. Trimming removed 1 base at V and 1 base at J, with 7 bases between. Looked up from germline, CDR1 is SGHVS and CDR2 is FQNEAQ. The CDR3 consists of 15 residues. The CDR3 region has the DNA TGTGCCAGCAGCTTAGGTCCGGAGAACACCGGGGAGCTGTTTTTT. Translated, it gives CASSLGPENTGELFF.

This clonotype was seen repeatedly, ten times or more. The V gene is TRBV5-8, the J gene TRBJ2-5, with D hard to call. The V end lost 5 bases, the J end lost 0 bases, and 14 bases lay between the germline ends. Germline-derived CDR1 and CDR2 are SGHTS and YDEGEE. The CDR3 runs to 15 residues. CDR3 nucleotide sequence: TGTGCCAGCAGTAACGATCCCGCGTACCAAGAGACCCAGTACTTC. It translates to CASSNDPAYQETQYF.

Concerning this clonotype: A read error may be the cause here, since a much bigger clone is one base away. In nucleotides, the CDR3 is TGTGCCAGCAGTTCTCGGACAGGGGATATCCGCGAGCAGTACTTC. Its protein product is CASSSRTGDIREQYF. The chain joins TRBV6-5 to TRBJ2-5; 9 bases are shared with TRBD1. The closer fit of TRBJ2-7 to the DNA end suggests the J call may be wrong. Germline V gene data show CDR1 as MNHEY and CDR2 as SVGAGI. The length of the CDR3 is 15 residues.

This clonotype was detected ten times or more. The rearrangement links TRBV11-2 to TRBJ2-3; 14 bases map to TRBD2. Trimming removed 5 bases from V and 8 bases from J; junction bases left unmatched: 6. CDR1 and CDR2 from the germline V gene are SGHAT and FQNNGV. There are 15 residues in the CDR3. This CDR3 is CASSPTSGGESTQYF. CDR3 in DNA: TGTGCCAGCAGCCCGACTAGCGGGGGGGAGAGTACGCAGTATTTT.

This clonotype was seen ten or more times. The chain employs TRBV7-2 and TRBJ1-2, with D maybe TRBD1 (6 bases). Trimming pared 0 bases from V and 4 bases from J, leaving 18 bases between. Germline-derived CDR1 and CDR2 are SGHTA and FQGNSA. CDR3 size: 17 residues. CDR3 residues: CASSLAFRGGKGYGYTF. CDR3 sequence (DNA): TGTGCCAGCAGCTTAGCTTTCAGGGGTGGGAAGGGCTATGGCTACACCTTC.